This is a list of T cell receptor beta chains from one sample in a study of pediatric ulcerative colitis. Profiling relied on immunoSEQ multiplex PCR, and the TCRdb table lists in-frame clones only, not all of them. This table has fewer than 30,000 clones, over 55% appearing once. Sequencing was performed on gut tissue. Every receptor here comes from a boy aged 5-17 years with severe ulcerative colitis. Each CDR3 is given with its conserved first and last residue. A D gene is named only where the DNA matches it firmly. Some rows have no size entry. The others give once, few or many, or a class for an expanded clone.

TRBJ2-3	-	TRBV5-1	-	CASSLGDLDGDTQYF	TGCGCCAGCAGCTTGGGGGACTTGGATGGAGATACGCAGTATTTT
TRBJ2-7	few	TRBV29-1	TRBD2	CSVESRESTNSYEQYF	TGCAGCGTTGAATCGCGGGAGTCTACCAACTCCTACGAGCAGTACTTC
TRBJ1-1	-	TRBV6-5	-	CASSYSGGYTEAFF	TGTGCCAGCAGTTATAGTGGGGGGTATACTGAAGCTTTCTTT
TRBJ2-7	-	TRBV5-1	-	CASSLDRDEQYF	TGCGCCAGCAGCTTGGACAGGGACGAGCAGTACTTC
TRBJ1-2	-	TRBV9	-	CASSPETGEYGYTF	TGTGCCAGCAGCCCCGAGACAGGCGAATATGGCTACACCTTC
TRBJ2-3	-	TRBV7-9	TRBD2	CASSLGLAASTDTQYF	TGTGCCAGCAGCCTGGGACTAGCGGCTAGCACAGATACGCAGTATTTT
TRBJ2-1	-	TRBV29-1	TRBD2	CSVVIQWGLARNEQFF	TGCAGCGTTGTAATTCAATGGGGACTAGCTCGGAATGAGCAGTTCTTC
TRBJ1-1	-	TRBV6-5	-	CASRWGRDTEAFF	TGTGCCAGCAGGTGGGGGAGGGACACTGAAGCTTTCTTT
TRBJ2-5	-	TRBV5-6	-	CASSLHRETQYF	TGTGCCAGCAGCTTGCATCGGGAGACCCAGTACTTC
TRBJ2-1	-	TRBV5-1	TRBD1	CASSRTPIGTGDRNEQFF	TGCGCCAGCAGCCGAACCCCGATAGGGACAGGGGACCGCAATGAGCAGTTCTTC
TRBJ1-1	-	TRBV11-3	-	CASRPGEVNTEAFF	TGTGCCAGCAGGCCAGGGGAAGTGAACACTGAAGCTTTCTTT
TRBJ2-1	-	TRBV6-5	TRBD2	CASSHQRENYEQFF	TGTGCCAGCAGTCACCAGCGGGAGAACTATGAGCAGTTCTTC
TRBJ2-2	few	TRBV4-2	-	CASSQPTDTGELFF	TGTGCCAGCAGCCAACCGACAGATACCGGGGAGCTGTTTTTT
TRBJ2-1	-	TRBV7-2	-	CASSLDLGSYNEQFF	TGTGCCAGCAGCTTAGACTTGGGCTCCTACAATGAGCAGTTCTTC
TRBJ1-4	-	TRBV18	-	CASSPPNTGNEKLFF	TGTGCCAGCTCACCACCGAATACAGGGAATGAAAAACTGTTTTTT
TRBJ1-2	once	TRBV10-3	-	CAIRDRTYGYTF	TGTGCCATCAGGGACAGAACCTATGGCTACACCTTC
TRBJ2-3	few	TRBV25-1	-	CASSEGQGWGGRADTQYF	TGTGCCAGCAGTGAAGGACAGGGTTGGGGTGGGAGGGCAGATACGCAGTATTTT
TRBJ2-1	few	TRBV7-2	-	CASSFYSYRGNEQFF	TGTGCCAGCAGCTTCTATTCTTATAGGGGAAATGAGCAGTTCTTC
TRBJ2-7	few	TRBV4-1	-	CASSLTYSSHYEQYF	TGCGCCAGCAGCCTCACTTACTCCTCCCATTACGAGCAGTACTTC
TRBJ1-1	-	TRBV27	TRBD1	CASRQGRGSNTEAFF	TGTGCCAGCAGACAGGGGCGGGGATCGAACACTGAAGCTTTCTTT
TRBJ2-7	-	TRBV7-9	TRBD2	CASSRLWTSGRTRSYEQYF	TGTGCCAGCAGCCGCCTCTGGACTAGCGGGAGAACCCGCTCCTACGAGCAGTACTTC
TRBJ1-1	-	TRBV6-5	-	CASSTGTAAEAFF	TGTGCCAGCAGCACAGGGACGGCGGCTGAAGCTTTCTTT
TRBJ1-2	-	TRBV27	-	CASRNPGVAGYTF	TGTGCCAGCAGAAACCCAGGGGTTGCTGGCTACACCTTC
TRBJ2-4	-	TRBV29-1	-	CSVEDAEGRDKNIQYF	TGCAGCGTTGAAGATGCGGAGGGAAGAGACAAAAACATTCAGTACTTC
TRBJ2-5	-	TRBV5-8	TRBD2	CASSLVLAGPYQETQYF	TGTGCCAGCAGCTTAGTACTAGCGGGGCCGTACCAAGAGACCCAGTACTTC
TRBJ2-7	-	TRBV6-5	-	CASSLGGTYEQYF	TGTGCCAGCAGTTTGGGCGGGACCTACGAGCAGTACTTC
TRBJ2-1	-	TRBV15	-	CATSIAGTDNEQFF	TGTGCCACCTCTATCGCGGGAACGGACAATGAGCAGTTCTTC
TRBJ2-5	-	TRBV4-1	-	CASSQGLGQETQYF	TGCGCCAGCAGCCAAGGACTGGGACAAGAGACCCAGTACTTC
TRBJ2-1	-	TRBV5-1	-	CASTTGNYNEQFF	TGCGCCAGCACCACCGGGAACTACAATGAGCAGTTCTTC
TRBJ2-1	-	TRBV5-4	TRBD2	CASSHSGSLDEQFF	TGTGCCAGCAGCCATAGCGGGAGTTTGGATGAGCAGTTCTTC
TRBJ1-1	-	TRBV11-2	-	CASTQLSGLGAEAFF	TGTGCCAGCACACAGCTATCGGGTCTCGGAGCTGAAGCTTTCTTT
TRBJ1-1	-	TRBV19	TRBD1	CASSMEQGARTEAFF	TGTGCCAGTAGTATGGAGCAGGGGGCGAGGACTGAAGCTTTCTTT
TRBJ2-2	-	TRBV2	-	CASSESLGEELFF	TGTGCCAGCAGTGAAAGTTTGGGGGAGGAGCTGTTTTTT
TRBJ2-2	-	TRBV9	-	CASSVGLQNTGELFF	TGTGCCAGCAGCGTAGGACTACAGAACACCGGGGAGCTGTTTTTT
TRBJ2-7	-	TRBV7-2	-	CASSFGPGNYEQYF	TGTGCCAGCAGCTTTGGCCCCGGCAACTACGAGCAGTACTTC
TRBJ2-7	-	TRBV7-2	TRBD2	CASSLGLAVVYEQYF	TGTGCCAGCAGCTTAGGACTAGCAGTAGTCTACGAGCAGTACTTC
TRBJ1-1	-	TRBV15	-	CATSRAQGIAEAFF	TGTGCCACCAGCAGGGCCCAGGGTATCGCTGAAGCTTTCTTT
TRBJ2-1	once	TRBV30	-	CAWSVSPRREQFF	TGTGCCTGGAGTGTATCGCCGCGGCGGGAGCAGTTCTTC
TRBJ1-1	once	TRBV12-5	-	CASEFDLLSRNTEAFF	TGTGCTAGCGAGTTCGATCTACTTTCCCGGAACACTGAAGCTTTCTTT
TRBJ2-3	-	TRBV7-2	-	CASSPRGIRDTDTQYF	TGTGCCAGCAGCCCGAGGGGAATACGGGACACAGATACGCAGTATTTT
TRBJ1-1	-	TRBV28	-	CASSLDQGRTEAFF	TGTGCCAGCAGTCTCGATCAAGGGAGGACTGAAGCTTTCTTT
TRBJ2-1	-	TRBV10-1	-	CASVQGHTSYNEQFF	TGCGCCAGCGTCCAGGGTCACACATCCTACAATGAGCAGTTCTTC
TRBJ1-1	few	TRBV9	-	CASSVGDSYTEAFF	TGTGCCAGCAGCGTAGGAGACAGTTACACTGAAGCTTTCTTT
TRBJ2-1	-	TRBV13	TRBD2	CASSLESIGLAVTTGSYNEQFF	TGTGCCAGCAGCTTAGAGTCGATCGGACTAGCGGTCACGACGGGGTCCTACAATGAGCAGTTCTTC
TRBJ2-3	-	TRBV7-2	-	CASSSILGITDTQYF	TGTGCCAGCAGCTCGATATTGGGGATAACAGATACGCAGTATTTT
TRBJ2-3	few	TRBV11-1	-	CASGRQLDTQYF	TGTGCCAGCGGTCGACAGTTGGATACGCAGTATTTT
TRBJ2-3	-	TRBV6-1	-	CASNLGLHTDTQYF	TGTGCCAGCAACCTAGGGTTACACACAGATACGCAGTATTTT
TRBJ1-2	-	TRBV30	-	CAWSPGGPLYGYTF	TGTGCCTGGAGTCCCGGGGGGCCCCTCTATGGCTACACCTTC